This T cell receptor beta chain is drawn from a study of blood T cells in healthy people across ages. Study findings and constraints: Higher diversity, along with more naive CD4+ cells, distinguished long-lived donors from aged donors. Diversity estimated from one million T cells was considered an underestimate.

V lost 2 bases, J lost 3 bases, and 17 bases lay in between. CDR3 length equals 16 residues. Per germline, CDR1 SGHKS and CDR2 YYEKEE (reference sequence). Primers used in a second PCR of roughly 7 to 11 cycles were a sample-barcoded 5' primer and a J-beta primer mix. TCRdb used MiXCR to reprocess the 5' RACE reads, holding one entry per CDR3 protein. Altogether around 700,000 distinct CDR3 sequences are present, 20% to 30% being singletons, with the ten largest covering just under 9.5%. Concerning this clonotype itself: Its antigen is still unknown.

This sample was also put to use in a study of T cells of mothers and their children. That paper states: The sample comes from some 10 healthy Caucasian donors: mothers and children. Persistent microchimeric T cell clones were not found at ~100 per million sensitivity.

This receptor was obtained from a boy younger than 18 in good health. The sequenced sample consisted of blood. The chain has TRBV5-5 and TRBJ1-2; D is undetermined. The CDR3 sequence is CASSFLELVFDYGYTF. As DNA, the CDR3 is TGTGCCAGCAGCTTTCTCGAACTCGTGTTTGACTATGGCTACACCTTC. Full variable domain (rest looked up from reference TRBV5-5 and TRBJ1-2): DAGVTQSPTHLIKTRGQQVTLRCSPISGHKSVSWYQQVLGQGPQFIFQYYEKEERGRGNFPDRFSARQFPNYSSELNVNALLLGDSALYLCASSFLELVFDYGYTFGSGTRLTVV.